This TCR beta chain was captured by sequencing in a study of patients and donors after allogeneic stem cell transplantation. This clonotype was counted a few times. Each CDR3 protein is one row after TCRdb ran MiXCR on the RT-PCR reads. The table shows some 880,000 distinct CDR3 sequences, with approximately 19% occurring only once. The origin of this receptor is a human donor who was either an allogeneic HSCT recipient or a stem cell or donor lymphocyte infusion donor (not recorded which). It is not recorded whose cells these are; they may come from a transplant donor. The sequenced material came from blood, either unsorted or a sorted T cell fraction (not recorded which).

CDR3 sequence reads: CASSEQINYGYTF. As DNA, the CDR3 is TGTGCCAGCAGTGAACAGATTAACTATGGCTACACCTTC. The chain recombines TRBV25-1 with TRBJ1-2; D is undetermined. Germline V gene data show CDR1 as MGHDK and CDR2 as SYGVNS. Trimming took 2 bases from V and 1 from J, leaving 5 bases between them. The CDR3 extends over 13 amino acids.